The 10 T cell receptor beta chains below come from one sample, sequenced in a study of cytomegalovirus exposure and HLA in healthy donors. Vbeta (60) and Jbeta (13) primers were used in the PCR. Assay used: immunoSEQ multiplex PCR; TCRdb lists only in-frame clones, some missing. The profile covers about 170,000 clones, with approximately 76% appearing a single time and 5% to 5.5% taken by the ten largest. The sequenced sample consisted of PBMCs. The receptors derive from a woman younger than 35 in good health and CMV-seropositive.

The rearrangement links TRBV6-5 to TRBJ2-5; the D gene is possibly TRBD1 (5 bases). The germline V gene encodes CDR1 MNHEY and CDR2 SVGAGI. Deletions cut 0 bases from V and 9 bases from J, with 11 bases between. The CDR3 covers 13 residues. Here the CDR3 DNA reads TGTGCCAGCAGTTACTCAAGGGGCGGTGCCCAGTACTTC. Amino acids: CASSYSRGGAQYF.

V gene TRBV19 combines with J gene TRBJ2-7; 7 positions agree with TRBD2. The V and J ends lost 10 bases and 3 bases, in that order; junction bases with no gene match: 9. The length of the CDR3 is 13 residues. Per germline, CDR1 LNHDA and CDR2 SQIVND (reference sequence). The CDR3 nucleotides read TGTGCCACCGCGGGGGACTCCTACTACGAGCAGTACTTC. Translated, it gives CATAGDSYYEQYF.

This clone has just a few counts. The CDR3 loop reads CASSQIESGNSPLHF. The CDR3 coding sequence is TGTGCCAGCTCTCAGATCGAGTCGGGGAATTCACCCCTCCACTTT. The V and J genes are TRBV18 and TRBJ1-6; D call uncertain. Germline CDR1 reads KGHSH; CDR2 reads LQKENI. V shed 6 bases and J shed 7 bases, with 16 bases lying between them. The CDR3 consists of 15 residues.

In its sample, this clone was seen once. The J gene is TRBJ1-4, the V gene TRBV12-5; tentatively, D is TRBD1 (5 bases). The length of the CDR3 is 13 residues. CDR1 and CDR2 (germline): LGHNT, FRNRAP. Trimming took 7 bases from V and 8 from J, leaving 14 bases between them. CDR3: CASAGGVREKLFF. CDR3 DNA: TGTGCTAGTGCTGGAGGGGTACGAGAAAAACTGTTTTTT.

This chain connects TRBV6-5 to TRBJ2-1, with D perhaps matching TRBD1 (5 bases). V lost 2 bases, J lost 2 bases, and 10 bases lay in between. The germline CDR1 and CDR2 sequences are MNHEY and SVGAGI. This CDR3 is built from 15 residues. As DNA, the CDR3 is TGTGCCAGCAGTTACGGGGCAGGGCCCTACAATGAGCAGTTCTTC. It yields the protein CASSYGAGPYNEQFF.

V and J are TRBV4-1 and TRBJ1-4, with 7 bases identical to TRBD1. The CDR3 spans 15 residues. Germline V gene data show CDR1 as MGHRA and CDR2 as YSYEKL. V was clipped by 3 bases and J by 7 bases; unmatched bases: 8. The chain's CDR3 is CASSQIQGYFEKLFF. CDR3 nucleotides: TGCGCCAGCAGCCAGATACAGGGGTATTTTGAAAAACTGTTTTTT.

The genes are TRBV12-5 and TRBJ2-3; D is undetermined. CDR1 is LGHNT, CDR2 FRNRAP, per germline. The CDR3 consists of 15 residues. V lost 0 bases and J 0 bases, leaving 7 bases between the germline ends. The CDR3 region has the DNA TGTGCTAGTGGTTTGGTCCGGTCGAGCACAGATACGCAGTATTTT. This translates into CASGLVRSSTDTQYF.

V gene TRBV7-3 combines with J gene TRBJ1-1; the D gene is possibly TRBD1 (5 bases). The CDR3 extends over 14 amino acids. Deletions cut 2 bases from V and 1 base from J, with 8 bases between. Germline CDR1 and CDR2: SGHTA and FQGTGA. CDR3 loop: CASSLARENTEAFF. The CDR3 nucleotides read TGTGCCAGCAGCTTAGCCAGGGAGAACACTGAAGCTTTCTTT.

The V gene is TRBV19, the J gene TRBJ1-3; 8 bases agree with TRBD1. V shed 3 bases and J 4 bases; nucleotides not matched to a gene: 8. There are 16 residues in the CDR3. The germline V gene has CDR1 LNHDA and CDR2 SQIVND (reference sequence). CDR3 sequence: CASSMARTGSGNTIYF. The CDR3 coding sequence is TGTGCCAGTAGTATGGCCCGGACAGGGAGCGGAAACACCATATATTTT.

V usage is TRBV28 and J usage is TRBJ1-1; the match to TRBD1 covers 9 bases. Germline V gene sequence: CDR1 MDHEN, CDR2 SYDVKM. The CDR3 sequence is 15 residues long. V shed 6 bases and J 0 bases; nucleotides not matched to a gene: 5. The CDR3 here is CASSTGTGMNTEAFF. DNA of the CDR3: TGTGCCAGCAGCACCGGGACAGGGATGAACACTGAAGCTTTCTTT.